The clone carrying this T cell receptor (beta chain) was seen a few times. Its target is not known. Per germline, CDR1 SNHLY and CDR2 FYNNEI. V lost 1 base, J lost 6 bases, and 7 bases lay in between. The CDR3 is made up of 12 amino acids. This entry comes from a study of OX40 agonist ivuxolimab in advanced cancers. Study-level information: Each patient was given ivuxolimab into a vein every 2 weeks, at 0.01 to 10 mg/kg. Study-wide findings and caveats: Clonal expansion was seen in CD4+ and CD8+ blood T cells by week 6 at 0.1 to 3.0 mg/kg. Low normalized T-cell clonal expansion was also seen in some nonresponders.

The method was immunoSEQ multiplex PCR; TCRdb's version includes in-frame clones alone and lacks a portion of them. The sample holds about 34,000 clones, under 90% seen once. Autoimmune disease history or systemic immunosuppression meant exclusion. The chain employs TRBV2 and TRBJ2-7; D unclear. The sample here was CD4+ or CD8+ T cells sorted from blood, taken in a trial of the OX40 agonist ivuxolimab. This TCR was recovered from an adult with an advanced solid tumor such as melanoma, head and neck, liver or kidney cancer. DNA for the CDR3: TGTGCCAGCAGTGAAGGTTGGCCCGAGCAGTACTTC. Translating it yields CASSEGWPEQYF.